This T cell receptor (beta chain) was documented in a study of tumor-infiltrating lymphocytes in primary liver carcinoma. With a constant-region primer, TCR beta cDNA was made from roughly 500 ng of total RNA. Three nested multiplex PCR rounds, a slightly modified ARM-PCR, produced the libraries for TCR beta. TCRdb passed the multiplex PCR reads through MiXCR, listing each CDR3 protein once. The table shows 250,000 to 350,000 distinct CDR3 sequences, with 45% to 70% occurring only once. This clonotype was observed many times. It was unsorted whole blood that yielded blood RNA, and germline DNA was also extracted. The source of this sequence is a woman aged 25-40 years with primary liver carcinoma and hepatitis B virus infection. Sequenced input: peripheral blood.

CDR3 sequence: CASSLGWGPGDTQYF. In DNA form, the CDR3 reads TGTGCCAGCAGCTTAGGTTGGGGTCCTGGAGATACGCAGTATTTT. The V gene is TRBV11-3, the J gene TRBJ2-3; D not certain. CDR3 length: 15 amino acids. Trimming took off 1 base at V and 5 bases at J, with 13 bases between the two ends. In germline, CDR1 is SGHNT, CDR2 YENEEA.